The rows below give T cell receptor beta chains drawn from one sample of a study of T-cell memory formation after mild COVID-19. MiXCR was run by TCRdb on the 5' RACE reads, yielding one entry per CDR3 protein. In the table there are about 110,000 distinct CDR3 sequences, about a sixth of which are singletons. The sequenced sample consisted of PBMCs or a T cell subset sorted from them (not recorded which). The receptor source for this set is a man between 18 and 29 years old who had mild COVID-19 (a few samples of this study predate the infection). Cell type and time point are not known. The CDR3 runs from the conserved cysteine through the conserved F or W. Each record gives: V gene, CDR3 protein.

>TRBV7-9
CASSLVGWDQETQYF
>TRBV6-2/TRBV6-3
CASSYNRGLGTDTQYF
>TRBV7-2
CASSFFSQAWGYTF
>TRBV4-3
CASSPRRGSTGELFF
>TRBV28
CASSSPGRGAYEQFF
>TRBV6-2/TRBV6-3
CASSLGLAGADTQYF
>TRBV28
CASSLIRRETQYF
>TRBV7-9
CASSSYSGRDTQYF
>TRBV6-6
CASKPGPEGIYGYTF
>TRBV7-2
CASSTTSDTQYF
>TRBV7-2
CASSQPLAGTQGTDTQYF
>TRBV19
CASSIPGESAQRTTGELFF
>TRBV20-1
CSAPETQYF
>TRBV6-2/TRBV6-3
CASSPAGLADYEQYF
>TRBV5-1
CASSSTVGGYNEQFF
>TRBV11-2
CASSFRGSREQYF
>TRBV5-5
CASSLLVRTDTQYF
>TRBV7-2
CASSLGLAGGVDTQYF
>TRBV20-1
CSAQRTASTIQETQYF
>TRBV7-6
CASSFSGTDEQFF
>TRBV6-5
CASRRRQSNTGELFF
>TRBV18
CASSPTVRSGNTIYF
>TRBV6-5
CASSNGGTYGYTF
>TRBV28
CASSDPPSTDTQYF
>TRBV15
CATSRDGYGYTF
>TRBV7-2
CASSLVGTGAYEQYF
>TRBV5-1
CASSSQGGEKLFF
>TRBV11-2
CASSSWDRGSGELFF
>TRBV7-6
CASSTTSGQETQYF
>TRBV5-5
CASSLEGLGAFF
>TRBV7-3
CASSIPGQPQFF
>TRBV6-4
CASRGRGDTEAFF
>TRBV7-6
CASSRGGTLQETQYF
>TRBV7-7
CASSPGGTGGPTDTQYF
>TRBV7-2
CASSLVQGMRHNEQFF
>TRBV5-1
CASSPVDGTGELFF
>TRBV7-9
CASSTASGGESNEQFF
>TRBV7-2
CASSSGGGMNTEAFF
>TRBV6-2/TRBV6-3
CASRDYDTQYF
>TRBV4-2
CASSQGAESYNEQFF